The rows below give T cell receptor beta chains drawn from one sample of a study of blood T cell repertoires in COVID-19. Repertoires were generated with immunoSEQ multiplex PCR, while TCRdb's copy carries only in-frame clones and drops some. Of about 200,000 clones detected, approximately 84% appear once; the ten largest clones hold roughly 5.7%. Sequencing was done on a sample of peripheral blood. These receptor sequences come from a man older than 75 with acute or convalescent COVID-19. Both conserved end residues are part of each CDR3. D genes are given only for firm matches. Expanded clones get a size class; other rows say once, few or many, or leave the size out.

D gene: -; clone size: -; J gene: TRBJ2-2; V gene: TRBV18; CDR3 protein: CASSQSGFGAGELFF; CDR3 DNA: TGTGCCAGCTCCCAATCGGGTTTTGGAGCCGGGGAGCTGTTTTTT
D gene: -; clone size: -; J gene: TRBJ2-7; V gene: TRBV14; CDR3 protein: CASSQEQGAVYEQYF; CDR3 DNA: TGTGCCAGCAGCCAAGAACAGGGCGCCGTCTACGAGCAGTACTTC
D gene: -; clone size: once; J gene: TRBJ2-3; V gene: TRBV28; CDR3 protein: CASILGAAAGTDTQYF; CDR3 DNA: TGTGCCAGCATCCTTGGGGCAGCGGCGGGGACAGATACGCAGTATTTT
D gene: TRBD1; clone size: -; J gene: TRBJ2-7; V gene: TRBV11-3; CDR3 protein: CASSQEGQGYEQYF; CDR3 DNA: TGTGCCAGCAGCCAAGAGGGACAGGGCTACGAGCAGTACTTC
D gene: TRBD2; clone size: -; J gene: TRBJ2-1; V gene: TRBV4-2; CDR3 protein: CASSQESSGTYNEQFF; CDR3 DNA: TGTGCCAGCAGCCAAGAATCTAGCGGGACCTACAATGAGCAGTTCTTC
D gene: TRBD1; clone size: -; J gene: TRBJ2-5; V gene: TRBV19; CDR3 protein: CASSPPPRDSQETQYF; CDR3 DNA: TGTGCCAGTAGTCCTCCGCCGAGGGACAGCCAAGAGACCCAGTACTTC
D gene: TRBD1; clone size: -; J gene: TRBJ1-4; V gene: TRBV28; CDR3 protein: CASSRGQQKLFF; CDR3 DNA: TGTGCCAGCAGTCGGGGACAGCAAAAACTGTTTTTT
D gene: TRBD1; clone size: -; J gene: TRBJ2-2; V gene: TRBV7-8; CDR3 protein: CASSLRDSILPGELFF; CDR3 DNA: TGTGCCAGCAGCCTCCGGGACAGTATACTTCCCGGGGAGCTGTTTTTT
D gene: TRBD2; clone size: once; J gene: TRBJ2-3; V gene: TRBV5-4; CDR3 protein: CASSLVAGPTDTQYF; CDR3 DNA: TGTGCCAGCAGCTTGGTAGCGGGACCCACAGATACGCAGTATTTT
D gene: TRBD2; clone size: -; J gene: TRBJ2-1; V gene: TRBV7-3; CDR3 protein: CASSLGTSNEQFF; CDR3 DNA: TGTGCCAGCAGCCTCGGGACTAGCAATGAGCAGTTCTTC
D gene: TRBD1; clone size: -; J gene: TRBJ2-3; V gene: TRBV24-1; CDR3 protein: CATSGRGQGTDTQYF; CDR3 DNA: TGTGCCACCAGTGGTCGGGGACAGGGAACAGATACGCAGTATTTT
D gene: TRBD1; clone size: -; J gene: TRBJ2-1; V gene: TRBV6-2/TRBV6-3; CDR3 protein: CASSGLQGIRNEQFF; CDR3 DNA: TGTGCCAGCAGCGGATTACAGGGGATTCGCAATGAGCAGTTCTTC
D gene: TRBD1; clone size: -; J gene: TRBJ2-7; V gene: TRBV7-9; CDR3 protein: CASSFGQGSYEQYF; CDR3 DNA: TGTGCCAGCAGCTTCGGACAGGGGAGCTACGAGCAGTACTTC
D gene: -; clone size: -; J gene: TRBJ1-6; V gene: TRBV6-5; CDR3 protein: CASSSRSYNSPLHF; CDR3 DNA: TGTGCCAGCAGTTCCAGGTCCTATAATTCACCCCTCCACTTT
D gene: TRBD2; clone size: -; J gene: TRBJ2-5; V gene: TRBV24-1; CDR3 protein: CATERGTSGQETQYF; CDR3 DNA: TGTGCCACTGAAAGGGGGACTAGCGGACAAGAGACCCAGTACTTC
D gene: TRBD1; clone size: -; J gene: TRBJ1-2; V gene: TRBV19; CDR3 protein: CASSSTGGRYGYTF; CDR3 DNA: TGTGCCAGTAGTAGCACAGGGGGCAGGTATGGCTACACCTTC
D gene: TRBD2; clone size: few; J gene: TRBJ2-5; V gene: TRBV4-1; CDR3 protein: CASSQDLGGSGRGETQYF; CDR3 DNA: TGCGCCAGCAGCCAAGATCTCGGGGGTAGCGGGAGGGGAGAGACCCAGTACTTC
D gene: -; clone size: -; J gene: TRBJ2-7; V gene: TRBV14; CDR3 protein: CASSQDRWNRAYEQYF; CDR3 DNA: TGTGCCAGCAGCCAAGATCGGTGGAACCGGGCCTACGAGCAGTACTTC
D gene: -; clone size: -; J gene: TRBJ1-2; V gene: TRBV7-2; CDR3 protein: CASTPPGPHGYTF; CDR3 DNA: TGTGCCAGCACCCCCCCAGGGCCGCATGGCTACACCTTC
D gene: TRBD1; clone size: -; J gene: TRBJ1-5; V gene: TRBV19; CDR3 protein: CASRRTGNNQPQHF; CDR3 DNA: TGTGCCAGTAGGAGGACAGGAAACAATCAGCCCCAGCATTTT
D gene: TRBD2; clone size: -; J gene: TRBJ2-7; V gene: TRBV27; CDR3 protein: CASSLLAGGPNEQYF; CDR3 DNA: TGTGCCAGCAGTTTACTAGCGGGAGGGCCAAACGAGCAGTACTTC
D gene: TRBD1; clone size: -; J gene: TRBJ1-5; V gene: TRBV12-5; CDR3 protein: CASGLVIDRAANQPQHF; CDR3 DNA: TGTGCTAGTGGTTTAGTCATCGACAGGGCAGCAAATCAGCCCCAGCATTTT
D gene: -; clone size: -; J gene: TRBJ2-7; V gene: TRBV28; CDR3 protein: CASSLAGYEQYF; CDR3 DNA: TGTGCCAGCAGTTTAGCAGGCTACGAGCAGTACTTC
D gene: -; clone size: few; J gene: TRBJ2-4; V gene: TRBV21-1; CDR3 protein: CASSKGAGQGGNIQYF; CDR3 DNA: TGTGCCAGCAGCAAAGGGGCGGGACAGGGGGGAAACATTCAGTACTTC
D gene: TRBD1; clone size: -; J gene: TRBJ2-2; V gene: TRBV2; CDR3 protein: CASRRGQGGVTGELFF; CDR3 DNA: TGTGCCAGCAGAAGAGGACAGGGCGGCGTGACCGGGGAGCTGTTTTTT
D gene: -; clone size: -; J gene: TRBJ1-4; V gene: TRBV2; CDR3 protein: CASSEVGGSNEKLFF; CDR3 DNA: TGTGCCAGCAGTGAAGTGGGGGGATCTAATGAAAAACTGTTTTTT
D gene: TRBD1; clone size: -; J gene: TRBJ2-3; V gene: TRBV29-1; CDR3 protein: CSAGLDRGRVSTDTQYF; CDR3 DNA: TGCAGCGCCGGCTTGGACAGGGGTCGAGTAAGCACAGATACGCAGTATTTT
D gene: TRBD2; clone size: -; J gene: TRBJ2-1; V gene: TRBV11-2; CDR3 protein: CASSLVAGARDEQFF; CDR3 DNA: TGTGCCAGCAGCTTAGTTGCGGGAGCGCGGGATGAGCAGTTCTTC
D gene: -; clone size: -; J gene: TRBJ1-2; V gene: TRBV5-6; CDR3 protein: CASSAKYRANYGYTF; CDR3 DNA: TGTGCCAGCAGCGCTAAATACAGGGCTAACTATGGCTACACCTTC
D gene: -; clone size: -; J gene: TRBJ2-2; V gene: TRBV6-5; CDR3 protein: CASSSLGALGTGELFF; CDR3 DNA: TGTGCCAGCAGTTCCCTGGGGGCTCTTGGGACCGGGGAGCTGTTTTTT
D gene: TRBD1; clone size: -; J gene: TRBJ1-1; V gene: TRBV6-5; CDR3 protein: CASSFSRQGLVEAFF; CDR3 DNA: TGTGCCAGCAGTTTCTCTCGACAGGGATTAGTTGAAGCTTTCTTT
D gene: -; clone size: -; J gene: TRBJ1-3; V gene: TRBV18; CDR3 protein: CASSPRDSGSGNTIYF; CDR3 DNA: TGTGCCAGCTCACCAAGGGACTCCGGCTCTGGAAACACCATATATTTT
D gene: TRBD1; clone size: -; J gene: TRBJ1-1; V gene: TRBV28; CDR3 protein: CASSPRQGGTEAFF; CDR3 DNA: TGTGCCAGCAGTCCCCGACAGGGCGGCACTGAAGCTTTCTTT
D gene: TRBD1; clone size: -; J gene: TRBJ1-2; V gene: TRBV7-2; CDR3 protein: CASLAPKPGTGGGYTF; CDR3 DNA: TGTGCCAGCCTAGCACCGAAACCCGGGACAGGGGGAGGCTACACCTTC
D gene: TRBD1; clone size: -; J gene: TRBJ2-2; V gene: TRBV24-1; CDR3 protein: CATSAATGTGYTGELFF; CDR3 DNA: TGTGCCACCAGTGCCGCCACCGGGACAGGCTACACCGGGGAGCTGTTTTTT
D gene: TRBD2; clone size: -; J gene: TRBJ2-1; V gene: TRBV5-1; CDR3 protein: CASSRTSGSYNEQFF; CDR3 DNA: TGCGCCAGCAGCCGGACTAGCGGGAGTTACAATGAGCAGTTCTTC
D gene: -; clone size: -; J gene: TRBJ2-6; V gene: TRBV10-3; CDR3 protein: CAISARGAGANVLTF; CDR3 DNA: TGTGCCATCAGCGCAAGGGGTGCTGGGGCCAACGTCCTGACTTTC
D gene: TRBD2; clone size: -; J gene: TRBJ2-1; V gene: TRBV5-1; CDR3 protein: CASREELAGGDEQFF; CDR3 DNA: TGCGCCAGCAGAGAGGAACTAGCGGGAGGTGATGAGCAGTTCTTC
D gene: -; clone size: -; J gene: TRBJ1-1; V gene: TRBV29-1; CDR3 protein: CSVVLPPPGAEAFF; CDR3 DNA: TGCAGCGTTGTCCTACCCCCACCAGGCGCTGAAGCTTTCTTT
D gene: -; clone size: once; J gene: TRBJ1-4; V gene: TRBV5-1; CDR3 protein: CASSLIFGQGGATNEKLFF; CDR3 DNA: TGCGCCAGCAGCTTGATTTTTGGGCAGGGAGGTGCAACTAATGAAAAACTGTTTTTT
D gene: -; clone size: -; J gene: TRBJ1-1; V gene: TRBV5-1; CDR3 protein: CASSLSSGGYTEAFF; CDR3 DNA: TGCGCCAGCAGCTTGTCGAGTGGGGGCTACACTGAAGCTTTCTTT
D gene: TRBD1; clone size: -; J gene: TRBJ2-3; V gene: TRBV5-1; CDR3 protein: CASSQLGQGKLDTQYF; CDR3 DNA: TGCGCCAGCAGCCAACTGGGACAGGGCAAATTAGATACGCAGTATTTT
D gene: TRBD1; clone size: -; J gene: TRBJ1-1; V gene: TRBV2; CDR3 protein: CASSAQGGTEAFF; CDR3 DNA: TGTGCCAGCAGTGCACAGGGGGGAACTGAAGCTTTCTTT
D gene: -; clone size: -; J gene: TRBJ2-1; V gene: TRBV16; CDR3 protein: CASSQSIGGSYNEQFF; CDR3 DNA: TGTGCCAGCAGCCAATCGATCGGGGGCTCCTACAATGAGCAGTTCTTC
D gene: -; clone size: -; J gene: TRBJ2-2; V gene: TRBV4-1; CDR3 protein: CASSPGDSTGELFF; CDR3 DNA: TGCGCCAGCAGCCCCGGAGACAGTACCGGGGAGCTGTTTTTT
D gene: -; clone size: -; J gene: TRBJ1-2; V gene: TRBV30; CDR3 protein: CGQGSDYGYTF; CDR3 DNA: TGTGGCCAGGGATCGGACTATGGCTACACCTTC
D gene: -; clone size: few; J gene: TRBJ1-5; V gene: TRBV7-2; CDR3 protein: CASSPGTVGRGQPQHF; CDR3 DNA: TGTGCCAGCAGCCCAGGCACGGTTGGGCGGGGTCAGCCCCAGCATTTT
D gene: TRBD2; clone size: -; J gene: TRBJ2-7; V gene: TRBV7-9; CDR3 protein: CASSLVLAGNYEQYF; CDR3 DNA: TGTGCCAGCAGCTTAGTTCTAGCGGGAAATTACGAGCAGTACTTC
D gene: TRBD1; clone size: -; J gene: TRBJ1-5; V gene: TRBV12-3/TRBV12-4; CDR3 protein: CASSGGGNKPQHF; CDR3 DNA: TGTGCCAGCAGCGGAGGGGGCAATAAGCCCCAGCATTTT
D gene: TRBD2; clone size: -; J gene: TRBJ2-7; V gene: TRBV29-1; CDR3 protein: CSVLAGAAYEQYF; CDR3 DNA: TGCAGCGTCTTAGCGGGAGCAGCCTACGAGCAGTACTTC